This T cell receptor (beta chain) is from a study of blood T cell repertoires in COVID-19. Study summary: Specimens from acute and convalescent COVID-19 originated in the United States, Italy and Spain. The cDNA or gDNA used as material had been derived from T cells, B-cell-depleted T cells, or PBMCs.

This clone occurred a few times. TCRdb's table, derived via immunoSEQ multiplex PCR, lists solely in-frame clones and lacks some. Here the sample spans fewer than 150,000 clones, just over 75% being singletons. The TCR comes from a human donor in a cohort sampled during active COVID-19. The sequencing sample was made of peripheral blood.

This CDR3 reads CASSPEGGTGANSPLHF. The CDR3 DNA is TGTGCCAGTAGCCCAGAGGGGGGGACAGGGGCGAATTCACCCCTCCACTTT. The chain couples TRBV19 to TRBJ1-6, with 10 bases fitting TRBD1. Per germline, CDR1 LNHDA and CDR2 SQIVND (reference sequence). Losses at the gene ends were 6 bases for V and 7 bases for J; bases not matched to a gene: 12. The CDR3 is made up of 17 amino acids.